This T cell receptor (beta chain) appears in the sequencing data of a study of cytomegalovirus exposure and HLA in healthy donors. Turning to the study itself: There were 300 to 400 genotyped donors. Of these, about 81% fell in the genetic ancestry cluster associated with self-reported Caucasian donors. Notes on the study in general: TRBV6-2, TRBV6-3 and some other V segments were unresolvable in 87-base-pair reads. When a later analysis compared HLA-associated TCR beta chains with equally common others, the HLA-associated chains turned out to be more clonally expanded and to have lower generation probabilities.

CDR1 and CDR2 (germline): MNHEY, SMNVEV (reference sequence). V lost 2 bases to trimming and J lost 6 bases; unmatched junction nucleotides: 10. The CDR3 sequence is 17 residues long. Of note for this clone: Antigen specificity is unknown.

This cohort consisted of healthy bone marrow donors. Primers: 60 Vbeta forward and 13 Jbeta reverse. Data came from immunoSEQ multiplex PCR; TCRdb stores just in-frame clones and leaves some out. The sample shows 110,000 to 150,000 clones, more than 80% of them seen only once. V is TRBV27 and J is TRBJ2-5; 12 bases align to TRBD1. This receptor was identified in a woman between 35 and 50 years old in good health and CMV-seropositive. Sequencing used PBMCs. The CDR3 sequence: CASSLGFGTGGAKTQYF. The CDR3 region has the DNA TGTGCCAGCAGTTTAGGCTTCGGGACAGGGGGCGCGAAGACCCAGTACTTC.